This record looks at one T cell receptor (beta chain) sequence and its context. Its antigen is not identified. The data belong to a study of ipilimumab plus nivolumab after autologous stem cell transplantation. Overall study context: Median doses per patient: roughly five ipilimumab, about 8 nivolumab.

Ipilimumab, 1 mg/kg, started 14 to 28 days after autologous transplant. Dosing: nivolumab 3 mg/kg IV, weeks 1, 4, 7, 10, then every two weeks to week 26. Notes on the study in general: Authors suggest TCR repertoire, Treg phenotype and gut microbiota support further study.

Clones were read by immunoSEQ multiplex PCR, and TCRdb kept only the in-frame ones, dropping some. This sample has under 20,000 clones, with 70% to 85% found just once. The starting material was PBMCs, obtained in a trial of ipilimumab plus nivolumab as post-transplant consolidation. The receptor was derived from a male donor with diffuse large B-cell lymphoma.

Here the CDR3 reads CASKPGPGNTEAFF. The DNA of the CDR3 is TGTGCCAGTAAGCCGGGCCCGGGCAACACTGAAGCTTTCTTT. V and J are TRBV19 and TRBJ1-1; D unclear. CDR1 and CDR2 from the germline V gene are LNHDA and SQIVND (reference sequence). The CDR3 is 14 amino acids. Trimming took 7 bases from V and 2 from J, leaving 14 bases between them.